Listed below are T cell receptor beta chains from one sample, sequenced in a study of shared clonotypes between healthy human individuals. Here immunoSEQ multiplex PCR was the method, and the copy in TCRdb shows in-frame clones only, minus some. This table has some 2,500,000 clones, roughly 92% appearing once. Sequencing was done on a sample of naive CD4+ T cells from PBMCs. The receptors were sampled from a man younger than 35 in good health. Some clones in this sample may be carry-over from other donors' samples. Each CDR3 is given with its conserved first and last residue. The D gene is left open where the match is weak. Where a row states a size, it is once, few, many or the class of an expanded clone; other rows omit it.

j_gene	abundance	d_gene	v_gene	CDR3nt	CDR3aa
TRBJ2-7	NA	NA	TRBV2	TGTGCCACCTCCCAGCAGGGCACGATGGGCGAGCAGTACTTC	CATSQQGTMGEQYF
TRBJ1-5	NA	TRBD1	TRBV6-7	TGTGCCAGCAGTTACTCCAGGGGGCCCCCGGTAATGGGGCCCCAGCATTTT	CASSYSRGPPVMGPQHF
TRBJ2-7	NA	NA	TRBV11-2	TGTGCCAGCAGCTTCGAGGGTGTGACCGAGCAGTACTTC	CASSFEGVTEQYF
TRBJ1-2	once	TRBD1	TRBV7-3	TGTGCCAGCAGCCCAGGGACAGGGATTGGCTACACCTTC	CASSPGTGIGYTF
TRBJ2-3	NA	NA	TRBV10-3	TGTGCCATCAGTTCGCAGGTTATCCGCACAGATACGCAGTATTTT	CAISSQVIRTDTQYF
TRBJ1-5	few	TRBD1	TRBV28	TGTGCCTGTACAGGGGGCGCGGGTCAGCCCCAGCATTTT	CACTGGAGQPQHF
TRBJ2-7	once	NA	TRBV5-4	TGTGCCAGCAGCTTGGGAGCAGGGGACTACGAGCAGTACTTC	CASSLGAGDYEQYF
TRBJ2-1	NA	TRBD2	TRBV19	TGTGCCAGTATGAGCGGGAGGGTTTACAATGAGCAGTTCTTC	CASMSGRVYNEQFF
TRBJ2-1	NA	NA	TRBV11-2	TGTGCCAGCAGCTTTCACTGGCGGAAGCAGTTCTTC	CASSFHWRKQFF
TRBJ2-1	NA	NA	TRBV7-3	TGTGCCAGCAGCTCAGACAAAACGGAGCAGTTCTTC	CASSSDKTEQFF
TRBJ2-6	NA	NA	TRBV28	TGTGCCAGCAGTGCCGCCGGGACGGCCGGGGCCAACGTCCTGACTTTC	CASSAAGTAGANVLTF
TRBJ1-1	NA	TRBD1	TRBV4-2	TGTGCCAGCAGCCAAGCCGGACAGGGGACGAACACTGAAGCTTTCTTT	CASSQAGQGTNTEAFF
TRBJ2-3	once	NA	TRBV11-3	TGTGCCAGCGGACCCGAGAGGGCAAAAACAGATACGCAGTATTTT	CASGPERAKTDTQYF
TRBJ2-7	NA	NA	TRBV7-6	TGTGCCAGCAGCTTAAGTTCCGGGCTCGAGCAGTACTTC	CASSLSSGLEQYF
TRBJ2-7	NA	TRBD2	TRBV7-8	TGTGCCAGCAGCTCTCCCGGGACTAGCGGGAGTCAGGGGTACGAGCAGTACTTC	CASSSPGTSGSQGYEQYF
TRBJ2-2	NA	NA	TRBV28	TGTGCCAGCAGCCCCGGAAGGGCTTTTACCGGGGAGCTGTTTTTT	CASSPGRAFTGELFF
TRBJ2-5	NA	TRBD1	TRBV15	TGTGCCACCAGCAGGGGACAGGGGTTGGAGACCCAGTACTTC	CATSRGQGLETQYF
TRBJ2-7	NA	TRBD1	TRBV27	TGTGCCAGCAGACGGGACAGGGGGCTCAACGAGCAGTACTTC	CASRRDRGLNEQYF
TRBJ2-1	NA	TRBD2	TRBV9	TGTGCCAGCAGCACCCCTCATAGCGGGGAATCCTACAATGAGCAGTTCTTC	CASSTPHSGESYNEQFF
TRBJ1-5	NA	NA	TRBV6-1	TGTGCCAGCTCACGGAATCAGCCCCAGCATTTT	CASSRNQPQHF
TRBJ1-1	once	NA	TRBV5-4	TGTGCCAGCAGCCTCACATCACGGAACACTGAAGCTTTCTTT	CASSLTSRNTEAFF
TRBJ2-1	NA	TRBD1	TRBV7-9	TGTGCCAGCAGCCCCGTATCAGGGGGCTACAATGAGCAGTTCTTC	CASSPVSGGYNEQFF
TRBJ2-1	NA	TRBD2	TRBV4-2	TGTGCCAGCAGCCAAGATAAACGGGACTACCTCCAACAAGATGAGCAGTTCTTC	CASSQDKRDYLQQDEQFF
TRBJ1-5	NA	NA	TRBV7-3	TGTGCCAGCAGCCGGGGACTGACCAATCAGCCCCAGCATTTT	CASSRGLTNQPQHF
TRBJ2-5	once	NA	TRBV5-4	TGTGCCAGCAGCTTGGGCAGTGTCCAAGAGACCCAGTACTTC	CASSLGSVQETQYF
TRBJ2-3	NA	NA	TRBV7-9	TGTGCCAGCAGCTTCCGGGCCGAAGGGGAAGATACGCAGTATTTT	CASSFRAEGEDTQYF
TRBJ1-5	NA	NA	TRBV19	TGTGCCAGTAGATCTACCGGGACACAGTGGAGTTATAGCAATCAGCCCCAGCATTTT	CASRSTGTQWSYSNQPQHF
TRBJ2-1	NA	NA	TRBV6-6	TGTGCCAGCAGTTACGGCAGGGTCTTTGAGCAGTTCTTC	CASSYGRVFEQFF
TRBJ2-7	once	TRBD1	TRBV30	TGTGCCTGGGACCGGGACAGGGGCTACGAGCAGTACTTC	CAWDRDRGYEQYF
TRBJ1-4	NA	NA	TRBV28	TGTGCCAGCATTACCGGAGGGACGAGGATGACGACGGAAAAACTGTTTTTT	CASITGGTRMTTEKLFF
TRBJ2-7	few	NA	TRBV6-6	TGTGCCAGCAGTTACTCGCAGGGCCTCGAGCAGTACTTC	CASSYSQGLEQYF
TRBJ1-6	NA	NA	TRBV28	TGTGCCAGCAGACCCGGGCAGATTAATTCACCCCTCCACTTT	CASRPGQINSPLHF
TRBJ1-1	NA	NA	TRBV5-1	TGCGCCAGCAGCAAGGACGGAATGAACACTGAAGCTTTCTTT	CASSKDGMNTEAFF
TRBJ1-1	NA	NA	TRBV28	TGTGCCAGCAGTCCACCGACAGTTATGAACACTGAAGCTTTCTTT	CASSPPTVMNTEAFF
TRBJ1-4	NA	TRBD1	TRBV5-4	TGTGCCAGCAGCTTGAAGACAGGGGAGAAGGAAAAACTGTTTTTT	CASSLKTGEKEKLFF
TRBJ2-1	NA	NA	TRBV5-1	TGCGCCAGCAGCTTGGCCGGGGACACGTACAATGAGCAGTTCTTC	CASSLAGDTYNEQFF
TRBJ2-7	NA	TRBD1	TRBV4-2	TGTGCCAGCAGCCAAGTGGGACAGAGCTACGAGCAGTACTTC	CASSQVGQSYEQYF
TRBJ1-5	NA	TRBD1	TRBV18	TGTGCCAGCTCACCTAGGACAGGCAGAAGCAATCAGCCCCAGCATTTT	CASSPRTGRSNQPQHF
TRBJ1-4	NA	NA	TRBV20-1	TGCAGTGCTAGCGAGGAAAAACTGTTTTTT	CSASEEKLFF
TRBJ1-5	few	NA	TRBV30	TGTGCCTGGAGCCAGGATCTCTACAATCAGCCCCAGCATTTT	CAWSQDLYNQPQHF
TRBJ2-2	NA	TRBD1	TRBV14	TGTGCCAGCAGCTCCCAGGGGGCATCCGGGGAGCTGTTTTTT	CASSSQGASGELFF
TRBJ1-2	NA	NA	TRBV5-6	TGTGCCAGCAGCGCAGGGCTCTATGGCTACACCTTC	CASSAGLYGYTF
TRBJ2-7	NA	NA	TRBV5-1	TGCGCCAGCTTCGACGGTCACTACGAGCAGTACTTC	CASFDGHYEQYF
TRBJ2-7	NA	NA	TRBV4-3	TGCGCCAGCAGCCAGGACTTATCCTACGAGCAGTACTTC	CASSQDLSYEQYF
TRBJ1-5	few	NA	TRBV28	TGTGCCAGCAGTTTAAGACTGAGCGGTCAGCCCCAGCATTTT	CASSLRLSGQPQHF
TRBJ2-3	NA	TRBD2	TRBV7-2	TGTGCCAGCTCCCGGACTAGCGGGACCGGGGATACGCAGTATTTT	CASSRTSGTGDTQYF
TRBJ1-3	NA	NA	TRBV19	TGTGCCAGTAGTCGGACAGACTCTGGAAACACCATATATTTT	CASSRTDSGNTIYF
TRBJ2-3	NA	NA	TRBV5-1	TGCGCCAGCAGCTTGATGGTCGGGGGTACAAGCACAGATACGCAGTATTTT	CASSLMVGGTSTDTQYF
TRBJ1-1	NA	NA	TRBV28	TGTGCCAGCAGTGAAACGGACACCACGAGGGCTTTCTTT	CASSETDTTRAFF
TRBJ2-1	NA	NA	TRBV20-1	TGCAGTGCTCCGTACAATGAGCAGTTCTTC	CSAPYNEQFF
TRBJ2-7	NA	NA	TRBV19	TGTGCCAGTACCAGGGGGGCCGGGTACGAGCAGTACTTC	CASTRGAGYEQYF
TRBJ1-1	NA	NA	TRBV7-2	TGTGCCAGCAGCTTCAGGGAGAACACTGAAGCTTTCTTT	CASSFRENTEAFF
TRBJ2-1	NA	NA	TRBV7-2	TGTGCCAGCAGCTTAGGGGGGGCAGGGGACTACAATGAGCAGTTCTTC	CASSLGGAGDYNEQFF
TRBJ2-7	NA	TRBD2	TRBV28	TGTGCCAGCAGGTCAGGGACTAGCGGGAGAGTAGCCTACGAGCAGTACTTC	CASRSGTSGRVAYEQYF